Listed here are 9 T cell receptor beta chains from one sample, sequenced in a study of shared clonotypes between healthy human individuals. Sequencing used immunoSEQ multiplex PCR; TCRdb keeps in-frame clones, though not all of them. This sample has a few million clones; approximately 95% occur once, and the top ten carry about 0.39%. The sequenced sample consisted of naive CD4+ T cells from PBMCs. Subset meaning: CD45RA+ positively selected. The origin of the receptors is a man in his late teens or twenties in good health. Some clones in this sample may be carry-over from other donors' samples.

V gene TRBV5-1 combines with J gene TRBJ2-2; 7 nucleotides align to TRBD2. There are 17 residues in the CDR3. CDR1 SGHRS and CDR2 YFSETQ come from the germline V gene. Losses at the gene ends were 4 bases for V and 6 bases for J; bases not matched to a gene: 15. CDR3 in DNA: TGCGCCAGCAGCGTCGAGATCGCGGCGGGAGTTTCCGGGGAGCTGTTTTTT. Protein product: CASSVEIAAGVSGELFF.

The rearrangement joins TRBV5-1 to TRBJ2-7; D tentatively fits TRBD1 or TRBD2 (6 bases each). The CDR3 totals 15 residues. The germline gives CDR1 SGHRS, CDR2 YFSETQ. V lost 3 bases to trimming and J lost 6 bases, with 19 bases between them. The CDR3 sequence is CASSYEGGTLGEQYF. Here the CDR3 DNA reads TGCGCCAGCAGCTATGAAGGGGGGACACTAGGCGAGCAGTACTTC. The complete variable domain, with remaining parts taken from reference TRBV5-1 and TRBJ2-7, reads KAGVTQTPRYLIKTRGQQVTLSCSPISGHRSVSWYQQTPGQGLQFLFEYFSETQRNKGNFPGRFSGRQFSNSRSEMNVSTLELGDSALYLCASSYEGGTLGEQYFGPGTRLTVT.

The gene calls are TRBV6-5 and TRBJ2-5; 8 positions match TRBD1. From germline, CDR1 is MNHEY and CDR2 SVGAGI. Losses at the gene ends were 0 bases for V and 4 bases for J; bases not matched to a gene: 4. The CDR3 runs to 15 residues. The chain's CDR3 is CASSYSSRGLETQYF. CDR3 DNA: TGTGCCAGCAGTTACTCGAGCAGGGGGCTAGAGACCCAGTACTTC.

V usage is TRBV7-6 and J usage is TRBJ1-1; a weak D match, TRBD1 (5 bases). Trimming left V 2 bases short and J 10 bases short, with 17 bases between. The germline V gene has CDR1 SGHVS and CDR2 FNYEAQ. This CDR3 is 14 amino acids long. CDR3 DNA sequence: TGTGCCAGCAGCTTAAAAGGGCAGGGTACGGGAGCTTTCTTT. Residues: CASSLKGQGTGAFF.

In its sample, this clone was seen once. The chain carries TRBV6-1 and TRBJ2-1, with D maybe TRBD1 (6 bases). V was cut by 6 bases and J by 5 bases, with 14 bases left in between. The CDR3 sequence is 14 residues long. CDR1 MNHNS and CDR2 SASEGT come from the germline V gene. The CDR3 coding sequence is TGTGCCAGCAGCCCAGGACAGATCAACAATGAGCAGTTCTTC. Translated, it gives CASSPGQINNEQFF.

This rearrangement joins TRBV4-2 to TRBJ2-2; D gene unclear. This CDR3 has 15 amino acids. V was clipped by 2 bases and J by 4 bases, with 11 bases between them. Germline V CDR1 and CDR2: LGHNA, YNFKEQ. CDR3 in amino acids: CASSQSTAGTGELFF. The CDR3 region has the DNA TGTGCCAGCAGCCAATCAACGGCAGGCACCGGGGAGCTGTTTTTT.

The V and J genes are TRBV5-1 and TRBJ1-1; no clear D gene. The CDR3 spans 13 residues. The germline V and J ends were trimmed by 1 base and 10 bases, with 14 bases remaining between them. The germline gives CDR1 SGHRS, CDR2 YFSETQ. The CDR3 here is CASSLTPSVGAFF. CDR3 nucleotide sequence: TGCGCCAGCAGCTTGACCCCCTCGGTGGGAGCTTTCTTT. Combining the CDR3 with reference TRBV5-1 and TRBJ1-1 gives the whole variable domain KAGVTQTPRYLIKTRGQQVTLSCSPISGHRSVSWYQQTPGQGLQFLFEYFSETQRNKGNFPGRFSGRQFSNSRSEMNVSTLELGDSALYLCASSLTPSVGAFFGQGTRLTVV.

This clone was recorded only once. The V gene is TRBV29-1, the J gene TRBJ2-3, with D tentatively TRBD1 (6 bases). Germline V gene data show CDR1 as SQVTM and CDR2 as ANQGSEA. This CDR3 comprises 14 residues. V lost 4 bases, J lost 0 bases, and 11 bases lay in between. In DNA, the CDR3 is TGCAGCGTTGTAGTCAGGGGCAGCACAGATACGCAGTATTTT. Its protein is CSVVVRGSTDTQYF.

The V call is TRBV28, the J call TRBJ2-4, with 8 positions matching TRBD2. V shed 8 bases, J shed 0 bases, and the junction held 12 bases outside the gene matches. Germline V lookup: CDR1 MDHEN, CDR2 SYDVKM. This CDR3 has 17 residues. CDR3 nucleotide sequence: TGTGCCAGCGGTCGCGCGGGAGGCAACCTAGCCAAAAACATTCAGTACTTC. Its translation: CASGRAGGNLAKNIQYF.